This T cell receptor beta chain was recovered during a study of blood T cell repertoires in COVID-19. The repertoire was sequenced with immunoSEQ multiplex PCR; TCRdb's copy has only in-frame clones and lacks some. The top ten hold about 0.91% of the sample, which has hundreds of thousands of clones, 80% to 90% seen once. Per germline, CDR1 SGHTA and CDR2 FQGNSA. The CDR3 has 15 amino acids. V lost 3 bases to trimming and J lost 4 bases; unmatched junction nucleotides: 4. The receptor's source is a man between 35 and 55 years old with acute or convalescent COVID-19. This chain links TRBV7-2 with TRBJ2-3; the match to TRBD1 covers 10 bases. The sequenced sample consisted of peripheral blood. In DNA form, the CDR3 reads TGTGCCAGCAGCTTTAGGACAGGGGGTGCAGATACGCAGTATTTT. Amino acids: CASSFRTGGADTQYF. The entire variable domain, with the rest obtained from reference TRBV7-2 and TRBJ2-3, is as follows: GAGVSQSPSNKVTEKGKDVELRCDPISGHTALYWYRQSLGQGLEFLIYFQGNSAPDKSGLPSDRFSAERTGGSVSTLTIQRTQQEDSAVYLCASSFRTGGADTQYFGPGTRLTVL.